This TCR beta chain emerged from a study of human T cells and chemical hapten exposure. TCRdb processed the RACE reads anew with MiXCR; each CDR3 protein has one entry. The profile shows roughly 100,000 distinct CDR3 sequences, 9% to 15% of them singletons. Documented time point: pre-sensitization, week 0. Treatment given: therapeutic diphenylcyclopropenone sensitization with weekly scalp DPC. Someone pulled total RNA out of unfractionated whole blood. This clonotype occurred many times. As yet, its antigen is unknown. Germline V lookup: CDR1 KGHSH, CDR2 LQKENI. V lost 1 base and J 8 bases, leaving 11 bases between the germline ends. The CDR3 length is 13 residues. Study results and caveats: The study found that DPC sensitization did not change TCRs above 1 in 1000 frequency.

The chain carries TRBV18 and TRBJ1-2, with D uncertain. This TCR was sampled from a woman in her forties or fifties with alopecia areata. Some clones in this sample may be carry-over from other donors' samples. The source was whole blood, collected in connection with sensitization to the hapten diphenylcyclopropenone (DPC). In nucleotides, the CDR3 is TGTGCCAGCTCACCACAGGAGGCCGGAGGCTACACCTTC. It codes for CASSPQEAGGYTF. The variable domain in full, completed from reference TRBV18 and TRBJ1-2, reads NAGVMQNPRHLVRRRGQEARLRCSPMKGHSHVYWYRQLPEEGLKFMVYLQKENIIDESGMPKERFSAEFPKEGPSILRIQQVVRGDSAAYFCASSPQEAGGYTFGSGTRLTVV.